This T cell receptor beta chain stems from a study of blood T cell repertoires in COVID-19. On the study more broadly: Sample material is recorded as cDNA or gDNA derived from T cells, B-cell-depleted T cells, or PBMCs.

This clone was observed a few times. The CDR3 is 14 residues long. The V and J ends lost 7 bases and 5 bases respectively, with 15 bases between them. CDR1 is MNHEY and CDR2 is SVGAGI in the germline V gene. The table came from immunoSEQ multiplex PCR; TCRdb's copy has only in-frame clones and leaves some out. The sample includes tens of thousands of clones, over 65% of them seen just once. The receptor was derived from a man over 45 with active or convalescent COVID-19. The chain is built from TRBV6-5 and TRBJ1-5, with D possibly matching TRBD1 (5 bases). Sequencing input: peripheral blood. This chain's CDR3 is CASKPGGRDQPQHF. Written as DNA, the CDR3 is TGTGCCAGCAAACCCGGGGGAAGGGATCAGCCCCAGCATTTT.